Listed below are T cell receptor beta chains from one sample, sequenced in a study of cytomegalovirus exposure and HLA in healthy donors. The assay was immunoSEQ multiplex PCR, and TCRdb's table has in-frame clones only and misses some. The sample consists of fewer than 150,000 clones, roughly three quarters of them appearing once. Source material: PBMCs. These receptors were obtained from a woman between 50 and 59 years old in good health and CMV-seronegative. The CDR3 runs from the conserved cysteine through the conserved F or W. D genes are given only for firm matches. Some rows mark clone size as missing; the rest say once, few, many or name a class of expanded clone.

D	J	V	size	CDR3	DNA
.	TRBJ1-3	TRBV6-1	.	CASSEYFRTVGNTIYF	TGTGCCAGCAGTGAATACTTTCGGACAGTGGGAAACACCATATATTTT
.	TRBJ2-7	TRBV11-2	.	CASTKSSYEQYF	TGTGCCAGCACCAAGTCCAGCTACGAGCAGTACTTC
.	TRBJ1-6	TRBV27	few	CASAVSGEWSPLHF	TGTGCCAGCGCGGTTTCGGGTGAGTGGTCACCCCTCCACTTT
TRBD2	TRBJ2-5	TRBV12-5	once	CASGWGGCPSETQYF	TGTGCTAGTGGTTGGGGGGGGTGTCCTTCTGAGACCCAGTACTTC
TRBD1	TRBJ1-6	TRBV5-6	few	CASSRVTDRDNSPLHF	TGTGCCAGCAGCCGCGTTACGGACAGGGATAATTCACCCCTCCACTTT
TRBD2	TRBJ2-7	TRBV19	.	CASSIGLAGRYEQYF	TGTGCCAGTAGTATAGGACTAGCGGGAAGGTACGAGCAGTACTTC
TRBD2	TRBJ2-7	TRBV7-6	.	CASSKLAGSYEQYF	TGTGCCAGCAGTAAACTAGCGGGGTCCTACGAGCAGTACTTC
TRBD1	TRBJ1-2	TRBV2	few	CASSAGQGGRSGYTF	TGTGCCAGCAGTGCGGGACAGGGGGGACGTAGTGGCTACACCTTC
TRBD2	TRBJ2-3	TRBV5-4	.	CASSLGQRGWDTQYF	TGTGCCAGCAGCTTGGGCCAGCGGGGATGGGATACGCAGTATTTT
TRBD1	TRBJ1-1	TRBV5-8	.	CASSSKGQGRTEAFF	TGTGCCAGCAGCTCTAAGGGACAGGGGAGGACTGAAGCTTTCTTT
.	TRBJ2-1	TRBV20-1	.	CSASGVNEQFF	TGCAGTGCTAGCGGGGTCAATGAGCAGTTCTTC
TRBD1	TRBJ1-2	TRBV5-1	.	CASSLDSQGAVDGYTF	TGCGCCAGCAGCTTGGATAGTCAGGGGGCCGTAGATGGCTACACCTTC
.	TRBJ2-7	TRBV7-9	.	CASSSRQAPYEQYF	TGTGCCAGCAGCTCGAGACAGGCCCCCTACGAGCAGTACTTC
TRBD1	TRBJ2-6	TRBV4-1	.	CATGDRKGSGANVLTF	TGCGCCACCGGGGACAGGAAGGGCTCTGGGGCCAACGTCCTGACTTTC
TRBD2	TRBJ2-3	TRBV7-8	.	CASSRRLAGSTDTQYF	TGTGCCAGCAGCCGACGACTAGCGGGGAGCACAGATACGCAGTATTTT
.	TRBJ1-6	TRBV4-1	.	CASRPLGGNFFSPLHF	TGCGCCAGCAGGCCTCTGGGAGGGAACTTTTTTTCACCCCTCCACTTT
.	TRBJ1-4	TRBV7-9	once	CASSLDFNEKLFF	TGTGCCAGCAGCCTGGACTTTAATGAAAAACTGTTTTTT
TRBD2	TRBJ2-7	TRBV19	few	CASSAARGVNEQYF	TGTGCCAGTAGTGCCGCCCGGGGGGTCAACGAGCAGTACTTC
.	TRBJ1-2	TRBV10-3	.	CAISDREGSGYTF	TGTGCCATCAGTGATCGAGAGGGAAGCGGCTACACCTTC
TRBD2	TRBJ2-1	TRBV5-1	.	CASSLNGGGIYNEQFF	TGCGCCAGCAGCTTGAACGGGGGAGGGATATACAATGAGCAGTTCTTC
TRBD1	TRBJ1-3	TRBV5-4	.	CASSPGTGAGNTIYF	TGTGCCAGCAGCCCCGGGACAGGGGCTGGAAACACCATATATTTT
.	TRBJ1-2	TRBV28	.	CASSLPGGFYGYTF	TGTGCCAGCAGCCTACCGGGAGGGTTCTATGGCTACACCTTC
.	TRBJ1-1	TRBV4-2	.	CASSQDGAGSGTEAFF	TGTGCCAGCAGCCAAGATGGGGCGGGAAGTGGAACTGAAGCTTTCTTT
.	TRBJ1-1	TRBV30	once	CAWRTTGRTEAFF	TGTGCCTGGAGGACAACAGGGCGGACTGAAGCTTTCTTT
.	TRBJ2-2	TRBV28	.	CASSLMGQNTGELFF	TGTGCCAGCAGTTTGATGGGACAAAACACCGGGGAGCTGTTTTTT
TRBD1	TRBJ2-2	TRBV9	once	CASSVGGTGGTGELFF	TGTGCCAGCAGCGTAGGCGGGACAGGGGGAACCGGGGAGCTGTTTTTT
TRBD2	TRBJ2-1	TRBV6-4	few	CASSEGTSGHEQFF	TGTGCCAGCAGTGAAGGGACTAGCGGCCATGAGCAGTTCTTC
TRBD2	TRBJ2-7	TRBV6-1	few	CATSGSYEQYF	TGTGCAACTAGCGGATCCTACGAGCAGTACTTC
TRBD1	TRBJ1-6	TRBV7-9	.	CASSLVGQDRSPLHF	TGTGCCAGCAGCTTAGTGGGACAGGACCGGTCACCCCTCCACTTT
.	TRBJ1-3	TRBV7-8	once	CASSLWRASDGNTIYF	TGTGCCAGCAGCTTATGGCGGGCTTCGGATGGAAACACCATATATTTT
.	TRBJ2-7	TRBV5-1	.	CASSWTGINYEQYF	TGCGCCAGCAGCTGGACGGGGATAAACTACGAGCAGTACTTC
TRBD1	TRBJ2-1	TRBV5-1	.	CASSLNPGQTNNEQFF	TGCGCCAGCAGCTTGAACCCGGGACAGACAAACAATGAGCAGTTCTTC
.	TRBJ2-5	TRBV2	.	CASSRREPETQYF	TGTGCCAGCAGTCGAAGGGAGCCGGAGACCCAGTACTTC
.	TRBJ1-6	TRBV7-8	.	CASSANRVSPLHF	TGTGCCAGCAGCGCCAACAGGGTCTCACCCCTCCACTTT
.	TRBJ1-2	TRBV29-1	few	CSVEDRLYGYTF	TGCAGCGTTGAAGATAGACTCTATGGCTACACCTTC
.	TRBJ2-5	TRBV10-3	few	CAISGGLTGETQYF	TGTGCCATCAGTGGCGGCCTGACAGGAGAGACCCAGTACTTC
.	TRBJ2-7	TRBV7-9	.	CASSFGVEQYF	TGTGCCAGCAGCTTTGGAGTGGAGCAGTACTTC
.	TRBJ1-2	TRBV4-1	.	CASSQVVGTHYGYTF	TGCGCCAGCAGCCAAGTGGTGGGGACACACTATGGCTACACCTTC
TRBD2	TRBJ2-3	TRBV6-4	.	CASSDVPGTSGDTQYF	TGTGCCAGCAGTGACGTCCCCGGGACTAGCGGAGATACGCAGTATTTT
TRBD2	TRBJ2-4	TRBV2	.	CASSSMTSPSAKNIQYF	TGTGCCAGCAGTTCCATGACTAGCCCCAGTGCCAAAAACATTCAGTACTTC
.	TRBJ1-1	TRBV7-9	.	CASSLSRQVSGTEAFF	TGTGCCAGCAGCTTATCCCGTCAGGTCTCGGGGACTGAAGCTTTCTTT
TRBD2	TRBJ2-5	TRBV5-4	.	CASSAGGGQETQYF	TGTGCCAGCAGCGCGGGAGGAGGCCAAGAGACCCAGTACTTC
TRBD2	TRBJ2-1	TRBV7-9	.	CASSPPGRGNSYNEQFF	TGTGCCAGCAGTCCCCCCGGGCGGGGGAATTCCTACAATGAGCAGTTCTTC
.	TRBJ1-1	TRBV27	once	CASSLSQGGGTEAFF	TGTGCCAGCAGTTTATCTCAGGGCGGGGGCACTGAAGCTTTCTTT
TRBD2	TRBJ2-3	TRBV5-4	.	CASRTGLAVTTDTQYF	TGTGCCAGCCGCACCGGACTAGCGGTTACCACAGATACGCAGTATTTT
.	TRBJ1-2	TRBV28	.	CASNFGQGSTF	.
TRBD1	TRBJ1-1	TRBV28	.	CASSRPGQGARSEAFF	TGTGCCAGCAGCCGGCCGGGACAGGGAGCGAGGTCTGAAGCTTTCTTT
.	TRBJ2-1	TRBV6-5	once	CASKLTVSSYNEQFF	TGTGCCAGCAAACTGACAGTGAGCTCCTACAATGAGCAGTTCTTC
.	TRBJ2-7	TRBV5-4	.	CASSFTGSNEQYF	TGTGCCAGCAGCTTTACAGGGTCAAACGAGCAGTACTTC